These T cell receptor beta chains were read from a single sample in a study of blood T cells in healthy people across ages. TCRdb used MiXCR to reprocess the 5' RACE reads, holding one entry per CDR3 protein. The table shows approximately 1.5 million distinct CDR3 sequences, with approximately 43% occurring only once. The sample comprised blood. All receptors derive from a woman between 18 and 30 years old in good health. Each CDR3 is given with its conserved first and last residue. The order of the fields is J gene, V gene, clone size, D gene, CDR3 protein, CDR3 DNA. A D gene is named only where the DNA matches it firmly. A row's size may be missing; if present it is once, few, many or a size class.

j_gene: TRBJ2-7; v_gene: TRBV29-1; abundance: NA; d_gene: NA; CDR3aa: CSVEGGAGTFYEQYF; CDR3nt: TGCAGCGTTGAAGGAGGTGCAGGGACATTCTACGAGCAGTACTTC
j_gene: TRBJ2-3; v_gene: TRBV20-1; abundance: NA; d_gene: NA; CDR3aa: CSAMGDPGTDTQYF; CDR3nt: TGCAGTGCCATGGGGGACCCAGGCACAGATACGCAGTATTTT
j_gene: TRBJ2-1; v_gene: TRBV2; abundance: NA; d_gene: TRBD2; CDR3aa: CASLGLAGSRSYNEQFF; CDR3nt: TGTGCCAGCCTGGGACTAGCGGGGAGCCGTTCCTACAATGAGCAGTTCTTC
j_gene: TRBJ2-2; v_gene: TRBV15; abundance: NA; d_gene: NA; CDR3aa: CATSRDMGQNTGELFF; CDR3nt: TGTGCCACCAGCAGAGATATGGGACAGAACACCGGGGAGCTGTTTTTT
j_gene: TRBJ2-6; v_gene: TRBV12-3/TRBV12-4; abundance: few; d_gene: NA; CDR3aa: CASSLGQVAGANVLTF; CDR3nt: TGTGCCAGCAGTTTAGGACAGGTGGCTGGGGCCAACGTCCTGACTTTC
j_gene: TRBJ1-1; v_gene: TRBV7-9; abundance: NA; d_gene: NA; CDR3aa: CASSATAMNTEAFF; CDR3nt: TGTGCCAGCAGCGCGACAGCCATGAACACTGAAGCTTTCTTT
j_gene: TRBJ1-1; v_gene: TRBV6-1; abundance: few; d_gene: NA; CDR3aa: CASSEMMEGTEAFF; CDR3nt: TGTGCCAGCAGTGAGATGATGGAGGGCACTGAAGCTTTCTTT
j_gene: TRBJ1-2; v_gene: TRBV5-1; abundance: NA; d_gene: NA; CDR3aa: CASSLDPGQPNYGYTF; CDR3nt: TGCGCCAGCAGCTTGGATCCGGGGCAGCCGAACTATGGCTACACCTTC
j_gene: TRBJ2-4; v_gene: TRBV6-1; abundance: NA; d_gene: NA; CDR3aa: CASSNQRQGAKNIQYF; CDR3nt: TGTGCCAGCAGCAACCAAAGGCAGGGGGCCAAAAACATTCAGTACTTC
j_gene: TRBJ1-2; v_gene: TRBV7-2; abundance: NA; d_gene: NA; CDR3aa: CASFLWEPSRGGYGYTF; CDR3nt: NA
j_gene: TRBJ2-7; v_gene: TRBV25-1; abundance: NA; d_gene: TRBD2; CDR3aa: CASKERDNVVYEQYF; CDR3nt: TGTGCCAGCAAAGAGCGGGATAACGTTGTCTACGAGCAGTACTTC
j_gene: TRBJ2-3; v_gene: TRBV24-1; abundance: few; d_gene: TRBD2; CDR3aa: CATSDYSVAGSTDTQYF; CDR3nt: TGTGCCACCAGTGATTACAGTGTAGCGGGGAGCACAGATACGCAGTATTTT
j_gene: TRBJ1-5; v_gene: TRBV25-1; abundance: few; d_gene: NA; CDR3aa: CASSESWLNQPQHF; CDR3nt: TGTGCCAGCAGTGAAAGTTGGCTCAATCAGCCCCAGCATTTT
j_gene: TRBJ1-5; v_gene: TRBV28; abundance: NA; d_gene: NA; CDR3aa: CASRWTLGNQPQHF; CDR3nt: TGTGCCAGCAGGTGGACATTGGGAAATCAGCCCCAGCATTTT
j_gene: TRBJ1-1; v_gene: TRBV21-1; abundance: NA; d_gene: NA; CDR3aa: CASSPIRTGACYTEAFF; CDR3nt: TGTGCCAGCAGCCCCATACGGACGGGGGCTTGCTACACTGAAGCTTTCTTT
j_gene: TRBJ1-1; v_gene: TRBV18; abundance: once; d_gene: NA; CDR3aa: CASSLTNEAFF; CDR3nt: TGTGCCAGCTCACTCACAAATGAAGCTTTCTTT
j_gene: TRBJ2-7; v_gene: TRBV6-2/TRBV6-3; abundance: NA; d_gene: TRBD1; CDR3aa: CASSYPDRVRSEQYF; CDR3nt: TGTGCCAGCAGTTACCCTGACAGGGTTCGGAGCGAGCAGTACTTC
j_gene: TRBJ2-2; v_gene: TRBV29-1; abundance: NA; d_gene: TRBD2; CDR3aa: CSVIPVYGGLAGTGELFF; CDR3nt: TGCAGCGTTATTCCCGTTTACGGGGGACTAGCGGGGACCGGGGAGCTGTTTTTT
j_gene: TRBJ2-1; v_gene: TRBV12-3/TRBV12-4; abundance: once; d_gene: TRBD2; CDR3aa: CASSLSASGSTYEQFF; CDR3nt: TGTGCCAGCAGTTTATCGGCTAGCGGGAGTACCTATGAGCAGTTCTTC
j_gene: TRBJ1-4; v_gene: TRBV5-1; abundance: NA; d_gene: NA; CDR3aa: CASSLGSGFNEKLFF; CDR3nt: TGCGCCAGCAGCTTGGGGTCAGGATTTAATGAAAAACTGTTTTTT
j_gene: TRBJ1-1; v_gene: TRBV7-2; abundance: few; d_gene: NA; CDR3aa: CASSLDWAGTFF; CDR3nt: TGTGCCAGCAGCTTAGATTGGGCGGGAACTTTCTTT
j_gene: TRBJ1-6; v_gene: TRBV4-1; abundance: few; d_gene: NA; CDR3aa: CASKVQGSSYNSPLHF; CDR3nt: TGCGCCAGCAAGGTTCAGGGGAGCTCCTATAATTCACCCCTCCACTTT
j_gene: TRBJ2-3; v_gene: TRBV25-1; abundance: NA; d_gene: TRBD1; CDR3aa: CASNQGQGTDTQYF; CDR3nt: TGTGCCAGCAACCAGGGACAGGGAACAGATACGCAGTATTTT
j_gene: TRBJ1-1; v_gene: TRBV7-9; abundance: NA; d_gene: TRBD1; CDR3aa: CASSPGTGAEAFF; CDR3nt: TGTGCCAGCAGCCCCGGGACAGGGGCGGAAGCTTTCTTT
j_gene: TRBJ1-2; v_gene: TRBV6-2/TRBV6-3; abundance: NA; d_gene: NA; CDR3aa: CASRKDGAFGYTF; CDR3nt: TGTGCCAGCAGAAAGGACGGGGCGTTTGGCTACACCTTC
j_gene: TRBJ1-2; v_gene: TRBV3-1; abundance: NA; d_gene: TRBD1; CDR3aa: CASSQLDRGVYGYTF; CDR3nt: TGTGCCAGCAGCCAACTGGACAGGGGAGTGTATGGCTACACCTTC
j_gene: TRBJ1-1; v_gene: TRBV6-2/TRBV6-3; abundance: NA; d_gene: NA; CDR3aa: CASSLGGGLLFF; CDR3nt: TGTGCCAGCAGTTTAGGCGGGGGGCTTCTTTTCTTT
j_gene: TRBJ1-1; v_gene: TRBV27; abundance: few; d_gene: TRBD1; CDR3aa: CASSLEGQSEAFF; CDR3nt: TGTGCCAGCAGTTTAGAGGGACAGAGTGAAGCTTTCTTT
j_gene: TRBJ2-5; v_gene: TRBV20-1; abundance: few; d_gene: NA; CDR3aa: CSDSPRETQYF; CDR3nt: TGCAGCGATAGCCCGAGAGAGACCCAGTACTTC
j_gene: TRBJ1-6; v_gene: TRBV20-1; abundance: NA; d_gene: NA; CDR3aa: CSALGENSPLHF; CDR3nt: TGCAGTGCTCTCGGGGAGAATTCACCCCTCCACTTT
j_gene: TRBJ2-3; v_gene: TRBV24-1; abundance: few; d_gene: TRBD2; CDR3aa: CATSESGTTSTDTQYF; CDR3nt: TGTGCCACCAGTGAGTCCGGGACTACTAGCACAGATACGCAGTATTTT
j_gene: TRBJ2-7; v_gene: TRBV9; abundance: NA; d_gene: TRBD1; CDR3aa: CASSSIPGTAYEQYF; CDR3nt: TGTGCCAGCAGCTCTATTCCCGGGACAGCTTACGAGCAGTACTTC
j_gene: TRBJ2-5; v_gene: TRBV5-1; abundance: few; d_gene: TRBD2; CDR3aa: CASRLAGGMETQYF; CDR3nt: TGCGCCAGCAGACTAGCGGGAGGGATGGAGACCCAGTACTTC
j_gene: TRBJ2-5; v_gene: TRBV7-2; abundance: NA; d_gene: TRBD2; CDR3aa: CASSFSPGGNQETQYF; CDR3nt: TGTGCCAGCAGCTTTTCTCCGGGAGGAAACCAAGAGACCCAGTACTTC
j_gene: TRBJ1-5; v_gene: TRBV9; abundance: few; d_gene: NA; CDR3aa: CASSSGFQPQHF; CDR3nt: TGTGCCAGCAGCTCCGGTTTCCAGCCCCAGCATTTT
j_gene: TRBJ1-2; v_gene: TRBV6-1; abundance: few; d_gene: TRBD1; CDR3aa: CASSERQGIYGYTF; CDR3nt: TGTGCCAGCAGTGAAAGACAGGGAATCTATGGCTACACCTTC
j_gene: TRBJ1-2; v_gene: TRBV6-2/TRBV6-3; abundance: NA; d_gene: NA; CDR3aa: CASTSYRDHSNYGYTF; CDR3nt: TGTGCCAGCACCTCCTACCGGGACCATTCTAACTATGGCTACACCTTC
j_gene: TRBJ2-3; v_gene: TRBV20-1; abundance: NA; d_gene: NA; CDR3aa: CSARRLQLYTQYF; CDR3nt: TGCAGTGCTAGACGTTTACAGCTTTATACGCAGTATTTT
j_gene: TRBJ1-2; v_gene: TRBV20-1; abundance: few; d_gene: NA; CDR3aa: CSARPRWGALNGYTF; CDR3nt: TGCAGTGCTAGGCCTCGATGGGGGGCGTTGAATGGCTACACCTTC